The source of this T cell receptor (beta chain) is a study of blood T cell repertoires in COVID-19. Study background: Acute and convalescent COVID-19 samples came from the United States, Italy and Spain. The analysed material was cDNA or gDNA that came from T cells, B-cell-depleted T cells, or PBMCs.

Between the trimmed V and J ends, which lost 6 bases and 2 bases, there was a span of 16 bases. This CDR3 region has 15 residues. CDR1 and CDR2 from the germline V gene are MNHEY and SVGAGI. Original analysis: Reference gene primer amplification yielded estimated nucleated cell counts. Assay: immunoSEQ multiplex PCR; the TCRdb copy retains only in-frame clones and omits some. That table supplies the V and J calls and clone size; D and trimming were determined from the DNA. The sample lists some 66,000 clones, roughly 88% occurring once. V and J are TRBV6-5 and TRBJ1-1, with a possible D match to TRBD1 (5 bases). Specimen: peripheral blood. The sequence was collected from a woman aged 60-70 years with acute or convalescent COVID-19. The CDR3 nucleotides read TGTGCCAGCAGGACTTACGGGGGATTAAACACTGAAGCTTTCTTT. Protein: CASRTYGGLNTEAFF.